The source of this T cell receptor beta chain is a study of cytomegalovirus exposure and HLA in healthy donors. PCR amplification relied on 60 Vbeta primers (plus 13 Jbeta primers). Some clones are missing from TCRdb's copy, which holds only in-frame ones; the method was immunoSEQ multiplex PCR. The repertoire includes 200,000 or so clones, 77% of them detected once, and 2% to 2.5% sits in the top ten. Germline V lookup: CDR1 MNHNY, CDR2 SVGAGI (reference sequence). This CDR3 region has 13 residues. V was pared by 5 bases and J by 11 bases, with 18 bases between. The sequence came from a woman aged 30 to 39 in good health and CMV-seropositive. This chain uses TRBV6-6 with TRBJ1-1; D unclear. The specimen was PBMCs. DNA for the CDR3: TGTGCCAGCAGTGTGCGTGAGACGGGAAATGCTTTCTTT. Its translation: CASSVRETGNAFF.